This T cell receptor beta chain was recorded in a study of Graves' ophthalmopathy and Graves' hyperthyroidism. About the research overall: Peripheral blood was obtained at first diagnosis, ahead of any treatment. Study-wide results and limits: Appearing in blood as well were most expanded thyroid clonotypes above 0.001 frequency.

This clonotype came up a few times. Its antigen is currently unknown. Amplified TCR beta CDR3 regions were obtained using RNA transcripts as template. Following a first-round RT-PCR that used HTBI primers, a second-round multiplex PCR was carried out. A single record per CDR3 protein comes from TCRdb applying MiXCR to the multiplex PCR reads. Found here are about 700,000 distinct CDR3 sequences, 35% to 50% of them singletons; the top ten hold approximately 46%. Disease in donors with ophthalmopathy had moderate-to-severe activity, CAS ≥3, NOSPECS ≥4 and under 3 months' duration. The receptor was derived from an adult man with Graves' ophthalmopathy. What was sequenced was peripheral blood.

CDR3 residues: CASSEAGTREYGYTF. CDR3 nucleotide sequence: TGTGCCAGCAGCGAGGCAGGTACAAGGGAGTATGGCTACACCTTC. This rearrangement joins TRBV7-9 to TRBJ1-2; no definite D call. Germline-derived CDR1 and CDR2 are SEHNR and FQNEAQ (reference sequence). This CDR3 is 15 amino acids long. Between the trimmed V and J ends, which lost 5 bases and 5 bases, there was a span of 18 bases.